The sequence of this TCR beta chain was determined in a study of T cells in Graves' hyperthyroidism and ophthalmopathy. Using RNA transcripts as the source, TCR beta CDR3 regions were amplified. In the first-round RT-PCR of the TCR CDR3, the HTBI primer set was used. Using its own MiXCR run on the multiplex PCR reads, TCRdb lists one record per CDR3 protein. The repertoire holds about 560,000 distinct CDR3 sequences, about 15% seen once, with 11% to 15% in the top ten. This clonotype was picked up many times. This receptor was taken from a woman in her 40s with Graves' hyperthyroidism. Sequencing used blood.

The CDR3 DNA reads as TGTGCCACCAGCATAGGGGACAGTCAGTACTTC. Translating it yields CATSIGDSQYF. The chain joins TRBV6-1 to TRBJ2-5, with 7 bases identical to TRBD1. This CDR3 is 11 amino acids long. Per germline, CDR1 MNHNS and CDR2 SASEGT. The trim removed 10 bases at V and 11 bases at J, leaving 10 bases unmatched.